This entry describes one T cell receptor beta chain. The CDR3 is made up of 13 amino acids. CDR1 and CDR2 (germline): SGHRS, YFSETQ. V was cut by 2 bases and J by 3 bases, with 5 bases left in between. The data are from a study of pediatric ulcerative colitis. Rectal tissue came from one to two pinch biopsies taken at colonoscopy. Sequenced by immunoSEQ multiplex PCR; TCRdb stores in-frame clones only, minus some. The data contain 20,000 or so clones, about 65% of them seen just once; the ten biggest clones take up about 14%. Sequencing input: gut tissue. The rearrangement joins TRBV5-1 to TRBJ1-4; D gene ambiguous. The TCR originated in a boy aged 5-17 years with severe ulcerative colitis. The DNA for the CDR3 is TGCGCCAGCAGCTTCGCTTCTAATGAAAAACTGTTTTTT. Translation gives CASSFASNEKLFF.